These T cell receptor beta chains were read from a single sample in a study of CD4 T cells in relation to SARS-CoV-2 and coronaviruses. Measured with immunoSEQ multiplex PCR; TCRdb has only the in-frame clones, and not every one. The sample consists of about 59,000 clones, about nine tenths of them appearing once. Specimen: memory CD4+ T cells from PBMCs. Receptors originate from a human donor in good health. Both conserved end residues are part of each CDR3. D genes are given only for firm matches. Size is omitted from some rows. Given values are once, few, many or a class for expanded clones.

j_call	clone_size	d_call	v_call	cdr3_nt	cdr3_aa
TRBJ2-5	.	.	TRBV5-1	TGCGCCAGCAGCTTGAAGTGGGACAAACCTAGCCAAGAGACCCAGTACTTC	CASSLKWDKPSQETQYF
TRBJ2-7	.	TRBD2	TRBV9	TGTGCCAGCAGCATAACCCACGGGCTAGCGGGAGGGCTCCACGAGCAGTACTTC	CASSITHGLAGGLHEQYF
TRBJ1-5	.	TRBD1	TRBV10-2	TGCGCCAGCAGTGAGTCCAGGGGGCCTCAGCCCCAGCATTTT	CASSESRGPQPQHF
TRBJ2-3	.	.	TRBV19	TGTGCCAGTAGTTCCCGTCAGAGGTCTTATACGCAGTATTTT	CASSSRQRSYTQYF
TRBJ1-1	.	.	TRBV10-3	TGTGCCATCAGTGAGAACGCACCCATGAACACTGAAGCTTTCTTT	CAISENAPMNTEAFF
TRBJ2-1	.	.	TRBV19	TGTGCCAGTACTGATGGTGATAGCAGGTTCAATGAGCAGTTCTTC	CASTDGDSRFNEQFF
TRBJ2-3	.	TRBD2	TRBV10-3	TGTGCCATCAGTGTCGAGGCGGGAGGGCCCTCTGATACGCAGTATTTT	CAISVEAGGPSDTQYF
TRBJ1-3	.	.	TRBV28	TGTGCCAGCATTCGGGGGGGGTTGGGAAACACCATATATTTT	CASIRGGLGNTIYF
TRBJ2-2	few	TRBD1	TRBV19	TGTGCCAGTAGTCGCCGGGACAGGGACACCGGGGAGCTGTTTTTT	CASSRRDRDTGELFF
TRBJ1-2	.	.	TRBV4-1	TGCGCCAGCAGCCAATTCCAGGAAACCTATGGCTACACCTTC	CASSQFQETYGYTF
TRBJ2-7	.	TRBD1	TRBV2	TGTGCCAGCAGGGGGACAGGGTTTTACGAGCAGTACTTC	CASRGTGFYEQYF
TRBJ2-1	.	TRBD2	TRBV27	TGTGCCAGCAGCCAGACTAGCGGGAGGGGGGCTTACAATGAGCAGTTCTTC	CASSQTSGRGAYNEQFF
TRBJ2-1	.	TRBD2	TRBV28	TGTGCCAGCTTGACTAGCGGGAGGCGGGGCTCCTACAATGAGCAGTTCTTC	CASLTSGRRGSYNEQFF
TRBJ2-4	.	.	TRBV2	TGTGCCAGCAGTGATGATAGGTTGCTAGCCAAAAACATTCAGTACTTC	CASSDDRLLAKNIQYF
TRBJ1-2	.	.	TRBV18	TGTGCCAGCTCACCACGGGGTGATGGCTACACCTTC	CASSPRGDGYTF
TRBJ2-7	.	TRBD1	TRBV28	TGTGCCAGTACGACCGGGGACAGGGGTCTCTACGAGCAGTACTTC	CASTTGDRGLYEQYF
TRBJ2-5	.	TRBD2	TRBV5-1	TGCGCCAGCAGCCCGGGGACTAGCGGGTGGGAGACCCAGTACTTC	CASSPGTSGWETQYF
TRBJ2-7	.	.	TRBV28	TGTGCCAGCAGTCCACCGGATAGCTGGTCCTACGAGCAGTACTTC	CASSPPDSWSYEQYF
TRBJ2-1	few	TRBD2	TRBV5-1	TGCGCCAGCAGCTTGGGACTAGCGGGAGCCTTCGCCAGCAATGAGCAGTTCTTC	CASSLGLAGAFASNEQFF
TRBJ1-4	.	TRBD1	TRBV5-1	TGCGCCAGCAGCTGGGGGCCCGGGACAGGGGCCGAAAAACTGTTTTTT	CASSWGPGTGAEKLFF
TRBJ2-5	.	.	TRBV10-1	TGCGCCAGCAGTGAGTCGAATGGCCTGGGAAGCGAGACCCAGTACTTC	CASSESNGLGSETQYF
TRBJ2-7	.	.	TRBV20-1	TGCAGTGCTAGGGACGGCGAGCAGTACTTC	CSARDGEQYF
TRBJ2-7	.	.	TRBV29-1	TGCAGCGCGGACAGGGAAGGAGCGGGGCGCTACGAGCAGTACTTC	CSADREGAGRYEQYF
TRBJ1-1	.	.	TRBV29-1	TGCAGCGCGAGAGAACAGGGAAACACTGAAGCTTTCTTT	CSAREQGNTEAFF
TRBJ2-1	.	.	TRBV19	TGTGCCAGTAGCCCGACTCTATCTCCCTACAATGAGCAGTTCTTC	CASSPTLSPYNEQFF
TRBJ1-2	.	.	TRBV27	TGTGCCAGCAGTTTAATTGGTCCGGCGGCCTATGGCTACACCTTC	CASSLIGPAAYGYTF
TRBJ2-1	.	TRBD2	TRBV10-2	TGCGCCAGCAGTGAGTCGCTGACTAGCGGGAGTCTTGAGCAGTTCTTC	CASSESLTSGSLEQFF
TRBJ2-7	.	TRBD1	TRBV19	TGTGCCAGTAGTGCAGGGACAGTGGGGGAGCAGTACTTC	CASSAGTVGEQYF
TRBJ1-4	few	.	TRBV11-2	TGTGCCAGCAGCGGGGGAGAGAATGAAAAACTGTTTTTT	CASSGGENEKLFF
TRBJ2-1	.	.	TRBV4-2	TGTGCCAGCAGCTTAAAGCAGTCCGGCGGCCCGGAGGGCAATGAGCAGTTCTTC	CASSLKQSGGPEGNEQFF
TRBJ1-1	once	TRBD1	TRBV5-6	TGTGCCAGCAGCCTGGACAGGCTGAACACTGAAGCTTTCTTT	CASSLDRLNTEAFF
TRBJ1-3	.	.	TRBV28	TGTGCCAGCAGTTCCCCTTCTGGAAACACCATATATTTT	CASSSPSGNTIYF
TRBJ2-2	.	.	TRBV28	TGTGCCAGCAGTTCCCCTAGTGACACCGGGGAGCTGTTTTTT	CASSSPSDTGELFF
TRBJ1-3	.	.	TRBV3-1/TRBV3-2	TGTGCCAGCAGCCCCTATGCCGGAAACACCATATATTTT	CASSPYAGNTIYF
TRBJ1-2	.	.	TRBV2	TGTGCCAGCAGTGACAGGGCCCGCTGCACCTTC	CASSDRARCTF
TRBJ2-3	.	.	TRBV5-1	TGCGCCAGCAGCTTGGCCAGGGGCCTGCGTAGCACAGATACGCAGTATTTT	CASSLARGLRSTDTQYF
TRBJ2-1	.	TRBD2	TRBV5-4	TGTGCCAGCAGCTCCACGGGGGGGCGCCAATACAATGAGCAGTTCTTC	CASSSTGGRQYNEQFF
TRBJ1-2	.	TRBD1	TRBV30	TGTGCCTGGAACCCACAGGGGCTCTATGGCTACACCTTC	CAWNPQGLYGYTF
TRBJ2-1	.	.	TRBV4-1	TGCGCCAGCAGCCAACGGCAAGTACACGGGAGTCTCGGGAGCTCCTACAATGAGCAGTTCTTC	CASSQRQVHGSLGSSYNEQFF
TRBJ1-1	once	.	TRBV18	TGTGCCAGCTCACCAATCAGGAACGCGAACACTGAAGCTTTCTTT	CASSPIRNANTEAFF
TRBJ2-7	.	TRBD2	TRBV28	TGTGCCAGCAGTCGAGCGGGAGTCCAATCCAAGCAGTACTTC	CASSRAGVQSKQYF
TRBJ2-1	.	TRBD2	TRBV5-1	TGCGCCAGCAATGGGGGAGGGCCTGTAAATGAGCAGTTCTTC	CASNGGGPVNEQFF
TRBJ2-5	.	.	TRBV6-6	TGTGCCAGCAGAGGGGATCGACAGTCCCTGGGCACCCAGTACTTC	CASRGDRQSLGTQYF
TRBJ2-5	.	.	TRBV5-1	TGCGCCAGCAGCGCGGGTGGGGAGACCCAGTACTTC	CASSAGGETQYF
TRBJ2-1	.	TRBD2	TRBV7-9	TGTGCCAGCAGTTACTCTAGCGGGAACTACAATGAGCAGTTCTTC	CASSYSSGNYNEQFF
TRBJ2-5	.	.	TRBV18	TGTGCCAGCTCACCATTTATGAGCGAGACCCAGTACTTC	CASSPFMSETQYF
TRBJ2-7	once	.	TRBV12-3/TRBV12-4	TGTGCCAGCAGGCGGACCCTCTACGAGCAGTACTTC	CASRRTLYEQYF
TRBJ2-7	.	TRBD1	TRBV7-8	TGTGCCAGCAGCCACGCGACCGGGACAGGGAGCTCCTACGAGCAGTACTTC	CASSHATGTGSSYEQYF
TRBJ2-3	.	.	TRBV30	TGTGCCTGGAGTTTCGGGCAGGGCACAGATACGCAGTATTTT	CAWSFGQGTDTQYF
TRBJ1-3	.	.	TRBV28	TGTGCCAGCAGTTTAACCCCACCTTCTGGAAACACCATATATTTT	CASSLTPPSGNTIYF